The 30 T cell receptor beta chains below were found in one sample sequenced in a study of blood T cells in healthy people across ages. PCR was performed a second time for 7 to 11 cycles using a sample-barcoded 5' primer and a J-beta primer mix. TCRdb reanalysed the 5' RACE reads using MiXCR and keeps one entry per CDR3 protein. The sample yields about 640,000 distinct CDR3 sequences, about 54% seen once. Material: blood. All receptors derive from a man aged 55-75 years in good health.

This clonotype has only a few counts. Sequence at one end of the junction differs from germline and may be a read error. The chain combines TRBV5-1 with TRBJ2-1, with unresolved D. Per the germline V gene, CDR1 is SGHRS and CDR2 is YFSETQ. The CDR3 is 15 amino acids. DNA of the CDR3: TGCACCAGCAGCCATCAAGAAGGACGTAACAATGAGCAGTTCTTC. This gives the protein CTSSHQEGRNNEQFF.

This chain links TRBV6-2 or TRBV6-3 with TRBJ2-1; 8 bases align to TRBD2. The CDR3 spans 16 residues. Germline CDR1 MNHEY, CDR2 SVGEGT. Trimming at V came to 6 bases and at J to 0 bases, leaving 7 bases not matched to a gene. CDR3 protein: CASSTLRGGSYNEQFF. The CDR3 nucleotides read TGTGCCAGCAGCACCTTACGGGGGGGCTCCTACAATGAGCAGTTCTTC.

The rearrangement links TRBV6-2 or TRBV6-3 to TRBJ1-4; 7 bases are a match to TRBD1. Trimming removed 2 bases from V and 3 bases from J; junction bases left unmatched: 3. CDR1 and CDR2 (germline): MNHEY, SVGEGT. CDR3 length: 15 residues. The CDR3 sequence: CASSYVGTANEKLFF. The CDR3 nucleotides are TGTGCCAGCAGTTACGTAGGGACAGCTAATGAAAAACTGTTTTTT.

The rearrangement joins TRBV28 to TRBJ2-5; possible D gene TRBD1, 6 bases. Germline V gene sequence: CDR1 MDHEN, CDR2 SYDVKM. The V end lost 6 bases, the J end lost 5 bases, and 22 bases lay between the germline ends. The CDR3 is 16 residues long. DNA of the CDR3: TGTGCCAGCAGCACAGGCCAGGGGCATGGTTGGGAGACCCAGTACTTC. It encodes CASSTGQGHGWETQYF.

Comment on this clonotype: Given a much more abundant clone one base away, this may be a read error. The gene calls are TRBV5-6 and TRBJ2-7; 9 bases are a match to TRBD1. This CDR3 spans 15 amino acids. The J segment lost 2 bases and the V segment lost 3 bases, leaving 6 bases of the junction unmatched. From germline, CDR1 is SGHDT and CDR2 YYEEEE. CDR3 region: CASSWLRQGAYEQYF. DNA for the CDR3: TGTGCCAGCAGCTGGCTGAGACAGGGGGCCTACGAGCAGTACTTC. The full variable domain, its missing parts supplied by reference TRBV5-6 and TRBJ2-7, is DAGVTQSPTHLIKTRGQQVTLRCSPKSGHDTVSWYQQALGQGPQFIFQYYEEEERQRGNFPDRFSGHQFPNYSSELNVNALLLGDSALYLCASSWLRQGAYEQYFGPGTRLTVT.

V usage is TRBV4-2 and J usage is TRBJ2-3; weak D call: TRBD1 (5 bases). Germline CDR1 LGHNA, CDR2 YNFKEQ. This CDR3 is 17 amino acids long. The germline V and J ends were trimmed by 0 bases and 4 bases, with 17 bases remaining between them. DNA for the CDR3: TGTGCCAGCAGCCAAGATTCCTCGCAGGGTGTCGCAGATACGCAGTATTTT. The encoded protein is CASSQDSSQGVADTQYF.

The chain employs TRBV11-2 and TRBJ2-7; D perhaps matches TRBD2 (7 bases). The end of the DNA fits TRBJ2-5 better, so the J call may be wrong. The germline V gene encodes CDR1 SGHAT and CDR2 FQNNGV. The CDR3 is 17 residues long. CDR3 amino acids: CASSLESGGGHQETQYF. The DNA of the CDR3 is TGTGCCAGCAGCTTAGAGTCTGGCGGGGGACATCAAGAGACCCAGTACTTC.

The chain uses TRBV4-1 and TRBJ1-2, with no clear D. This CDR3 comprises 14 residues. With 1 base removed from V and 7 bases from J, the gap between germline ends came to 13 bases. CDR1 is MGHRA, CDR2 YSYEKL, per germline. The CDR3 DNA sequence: TGCGCCAGCAGCCAAGGATCTCGGTTCCCTGGCTACACCTTC. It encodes CASSQGSRFPGYTF.

The CDR3 sequence is CASSLRPYNEQYF. The CDR3 DNA sequence: TGTGCCAGCAGCTTACGGCCCTACAATGAGCAGTACTTC. This sequence joins TRBV12-3 or TRBV12-4 and TRBJ2-1, with D unclear. The DNA end is a closer match to TRBJ2-7, so the J assignment may be wrong. The CDR3 loop spans 13 amino acids.

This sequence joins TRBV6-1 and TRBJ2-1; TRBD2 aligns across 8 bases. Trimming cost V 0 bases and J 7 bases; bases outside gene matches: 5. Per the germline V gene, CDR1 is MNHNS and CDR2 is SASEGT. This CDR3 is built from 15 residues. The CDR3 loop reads CASSEAIAGKNEQFF. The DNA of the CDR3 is TGTGCCAGCAGTGAAGCGATAGCGGGGAAAAATGAGCAGTTCTTC.

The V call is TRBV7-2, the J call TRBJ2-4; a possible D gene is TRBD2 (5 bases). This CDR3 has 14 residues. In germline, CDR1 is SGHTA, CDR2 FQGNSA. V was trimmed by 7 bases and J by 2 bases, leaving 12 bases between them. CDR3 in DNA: TGTGCCAGCACGCCCCCGGGGTCCAAAAACATTCAGTACTTC. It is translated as CASTPPGSKNIQYF.

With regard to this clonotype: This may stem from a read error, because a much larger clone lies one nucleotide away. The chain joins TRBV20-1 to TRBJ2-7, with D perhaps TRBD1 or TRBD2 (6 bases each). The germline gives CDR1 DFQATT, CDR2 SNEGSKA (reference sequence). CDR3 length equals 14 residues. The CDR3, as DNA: TGCAGTGCTAGAGATCCACGGGGGCTCTACGAGCAGTGCTTC. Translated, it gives CSARDPRGLYEQCF.

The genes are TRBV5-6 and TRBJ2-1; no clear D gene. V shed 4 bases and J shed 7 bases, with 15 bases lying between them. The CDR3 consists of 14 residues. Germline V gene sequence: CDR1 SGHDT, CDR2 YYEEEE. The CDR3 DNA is TGTGCCAGCAGCCCCCTGGGCCCTCGGAATGAGCAGTTCTTC. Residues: CASSPLGPRNEQFF.

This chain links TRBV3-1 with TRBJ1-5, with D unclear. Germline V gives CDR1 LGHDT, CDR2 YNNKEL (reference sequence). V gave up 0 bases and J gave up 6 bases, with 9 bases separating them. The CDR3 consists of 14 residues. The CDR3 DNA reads TGTGCCAGCAGCCAAGATACGGCCGGTCAGCCCCAGCATTTT. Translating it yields CASSQDTAGQPQHF. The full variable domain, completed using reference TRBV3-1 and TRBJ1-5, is DTAVSQTPKYLVTQMGNDKSIKCEQNLGHDTMYWYKQDSKKFLKIMFSYNNKELIINETVPNRFSPKSPDKAHLNLHINSLELGDSAVYFCASSQDTAGQPQHFGDGTRLSIL.

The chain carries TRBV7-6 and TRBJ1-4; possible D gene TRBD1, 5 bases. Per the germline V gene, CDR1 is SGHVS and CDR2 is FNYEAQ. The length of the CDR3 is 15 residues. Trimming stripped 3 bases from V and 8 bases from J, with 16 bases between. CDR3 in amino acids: CASSLAGEAGEKLFF. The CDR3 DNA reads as TGTGCCAGCAGCTTGGCCGGCGAAGCAGGGGAAAAACTGTTTTTT.

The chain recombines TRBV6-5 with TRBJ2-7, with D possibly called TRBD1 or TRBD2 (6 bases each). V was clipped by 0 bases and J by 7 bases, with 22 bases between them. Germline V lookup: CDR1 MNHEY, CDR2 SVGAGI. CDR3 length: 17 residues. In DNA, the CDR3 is TGTGCCAGCAGTTACTCGAATAGGGGGGCGTTTGGCAATGAGCAGTACTTC. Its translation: CASSYSNRGAFGNEQYF.

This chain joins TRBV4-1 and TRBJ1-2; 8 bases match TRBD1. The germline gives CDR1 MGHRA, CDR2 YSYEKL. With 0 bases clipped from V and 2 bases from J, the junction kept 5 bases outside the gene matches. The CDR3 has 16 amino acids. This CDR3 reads CASSQESDRANYGYTF. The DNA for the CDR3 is TGCGCCAGCAGCCAAGAATCGGACAGGGCCAACTATGGCTACACCTTC.

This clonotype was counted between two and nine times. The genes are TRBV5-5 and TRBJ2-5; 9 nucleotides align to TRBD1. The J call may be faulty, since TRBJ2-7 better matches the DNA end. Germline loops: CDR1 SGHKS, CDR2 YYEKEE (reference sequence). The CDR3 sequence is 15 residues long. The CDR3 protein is CASSSGTGPFNEQYF. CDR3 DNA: TGTGCCAGCAGCTCCGGGACAGGGCCTTTTAACGAGCAGTACTTC.

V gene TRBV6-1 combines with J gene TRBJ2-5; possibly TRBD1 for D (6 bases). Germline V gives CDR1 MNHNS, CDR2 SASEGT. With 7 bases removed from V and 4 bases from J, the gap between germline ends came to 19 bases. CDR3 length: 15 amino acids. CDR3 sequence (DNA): TGTGCCAGCAAACTGCGGGCAGGGGCGGCAGAGACCCAGTACTTC. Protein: CASKLRAGAAETQYF.

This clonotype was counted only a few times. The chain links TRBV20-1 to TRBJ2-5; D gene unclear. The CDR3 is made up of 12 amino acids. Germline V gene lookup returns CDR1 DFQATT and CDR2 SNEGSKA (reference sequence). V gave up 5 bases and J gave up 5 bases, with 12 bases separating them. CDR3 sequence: CSALRNVETQYF. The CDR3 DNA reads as TGCAGTGCTCTCCGCAATGTTGAGACCCAGTACTTC.

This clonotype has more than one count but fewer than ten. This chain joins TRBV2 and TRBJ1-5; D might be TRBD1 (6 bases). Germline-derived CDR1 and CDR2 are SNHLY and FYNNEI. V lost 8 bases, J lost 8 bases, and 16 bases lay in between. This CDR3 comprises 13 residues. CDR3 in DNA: TGTGCCAGCGGTACAGGGTCCATGGAGCCCCAGCATTTT. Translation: CASGTGSMEPQHF.

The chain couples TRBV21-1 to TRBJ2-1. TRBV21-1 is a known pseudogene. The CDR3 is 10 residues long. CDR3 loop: CASPINEQFF. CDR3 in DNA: TGTGCCAGCCCCATCAATGAGCAGTTCTTC.

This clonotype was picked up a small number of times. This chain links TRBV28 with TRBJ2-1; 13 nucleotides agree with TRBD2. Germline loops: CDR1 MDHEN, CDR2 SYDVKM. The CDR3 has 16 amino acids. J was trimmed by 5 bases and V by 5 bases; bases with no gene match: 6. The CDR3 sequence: CASSPWTSGGHNEQFF. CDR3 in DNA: TGTGCCAGCAGTCCCTGGACTAGCGGGGGCCACAATGAGCAGTTCTTC. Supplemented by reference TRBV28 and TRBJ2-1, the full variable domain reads DVKVTQSSRYLVKRTGEKVFLECVQDMDHENMFWYRQDPGLGLRLIYFSYDVKMKEKGDIPEGYSVSREKKERFSLILESASTNQTSMYLCASSPWTSGGHNEQFFGPGTRLTVL.

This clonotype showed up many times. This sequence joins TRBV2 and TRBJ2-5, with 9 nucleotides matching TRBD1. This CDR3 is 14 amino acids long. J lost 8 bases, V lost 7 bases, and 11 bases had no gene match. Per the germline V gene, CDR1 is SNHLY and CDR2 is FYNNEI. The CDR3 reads CASIADRGSATQYF. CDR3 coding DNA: TGTGCCAGCATTGCGGACAGGGGAAGTGCAACCCAGTACTTC. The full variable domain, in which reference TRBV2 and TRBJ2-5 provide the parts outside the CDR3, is EPEVTQTPSHQVTQMGQEVILRCVPISNHLYFYWYRQILGQKVEFLVSFYNNEISEKSEIFDDQFSVERPDGSNFTLKIRSTKLEDSAMYFCASIADRGSATQYFGPGTRLLVL.

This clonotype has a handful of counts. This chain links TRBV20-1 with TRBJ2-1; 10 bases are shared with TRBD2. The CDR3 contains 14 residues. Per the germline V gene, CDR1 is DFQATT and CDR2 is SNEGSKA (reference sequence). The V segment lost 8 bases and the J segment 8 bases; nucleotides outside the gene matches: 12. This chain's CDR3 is CSPTPGLARHEQFF. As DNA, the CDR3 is TGCAGTCCAACACCGGGACTAGCGAGACATGAGCAGTTCTTC.

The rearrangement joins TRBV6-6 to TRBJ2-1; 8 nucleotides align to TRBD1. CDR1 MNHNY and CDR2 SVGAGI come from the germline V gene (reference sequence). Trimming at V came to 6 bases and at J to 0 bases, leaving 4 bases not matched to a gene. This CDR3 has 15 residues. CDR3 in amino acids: CASRKDRDSYNEQFF. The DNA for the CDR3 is TGTGCCAGCAGAAAGGACAGGGACTCCTACAATGAGCAGTTCTTC.

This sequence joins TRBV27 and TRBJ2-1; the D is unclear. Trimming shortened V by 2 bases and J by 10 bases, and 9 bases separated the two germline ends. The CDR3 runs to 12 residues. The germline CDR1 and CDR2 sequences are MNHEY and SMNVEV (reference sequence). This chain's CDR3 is CASSLMTPEQFF. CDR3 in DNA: TGTGCCAGCAGTTTAATGACGCCGGAGCAGTTCTTC.

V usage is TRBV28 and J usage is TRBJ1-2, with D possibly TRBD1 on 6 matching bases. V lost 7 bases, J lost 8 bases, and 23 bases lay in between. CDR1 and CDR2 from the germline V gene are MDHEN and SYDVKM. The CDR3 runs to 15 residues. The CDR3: CASIPRGGPGYGYTF. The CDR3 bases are TGTGCCAGCATCCCAAGGGGGGGGCCAGGCTACGGCTACACCTTC.

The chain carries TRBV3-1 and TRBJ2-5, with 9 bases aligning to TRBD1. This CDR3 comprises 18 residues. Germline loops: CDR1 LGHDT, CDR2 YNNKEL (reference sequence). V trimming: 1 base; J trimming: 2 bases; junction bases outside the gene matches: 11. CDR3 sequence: CASSQAPGQGRIQETQYF. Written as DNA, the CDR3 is TGTGCCAGCAGCCAAGCCCCGGGACAGGGAAGAATACAAGAGACCCAGTACTTC.

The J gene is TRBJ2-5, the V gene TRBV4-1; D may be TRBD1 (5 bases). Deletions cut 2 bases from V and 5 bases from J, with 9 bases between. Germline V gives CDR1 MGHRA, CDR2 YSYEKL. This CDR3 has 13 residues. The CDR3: CASSQQGFETQYF. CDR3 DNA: TGCGCCAGCAGCCAACAGGGTTTTGAGACCCAGTACTTC.